This TCR beta chain was found in a study of CD8 T cells in Susac syndrome (dated by TCRdb to between 2018 and 2021). Regarding the research as a whole: Whether CD8+ T cell activation and differentiation in Susac syndrome was antigen driven was tested using repertoire sequencing. General conclusions and limits of the study: The number of individuals in the TCR sequencing and HLA analysis was acknowledged as relatively small.

RNA was extracted with the RNeasy kit and roughly 0.45 to 1 ug was reverse transcribed using random hexamers. TCR beta CDR3 regions were amplified with the immunoSEQ multiplex PCR assay covering 54 Vbeta and 13 Jbeta segments. PCR amplification bias was corrected using a synthetic template baseline for primer optimization and computational correction. In the paper's pipeline: Only productive sequences were kept, with reads annotated to V, D and J genes according to IMGT and analyzed in immunoSEQ Analyzer. Clonality was calculated as one minus the Shannon entropy normalized by log2 of the number of productive unique sequences. Public and private clones were assessed among the 100 most prevalent clones of each patient and control. A clone was defined as Susac-specific if it was absent from the healthy and MS cohorts, from 1052 published viral clones and from other ImmuneACCESS disease sequences. The raw public reads went through TCRdb reprocessing: fastp at Q25, MiXCR clone calling, in-frame beta chains kept. All rows with the same CDR3 protein become a single entry with the most common DNA and genes. V and J calls and clone size were set by TCRdb, not the authors. Present in this sample are about 200,000 distinct CDR3 sequences, 90% to 95% of which were seen just once. The ten largest clones represent under 0.095% of the sample.

On this clonotype: Its recognized antigen is unknown. Base qualities are not provided; no much larger clone lies one nucleotide away.

Trimming takes 6 bases from V and 6 bases from J, and the germline ends sit 12 bases apart. Including the terminal cysteine and phenylalanine, the CDR3 comprises 13 residues. Of the read, only the CDR3 DNA is kept; its 39 bases are in frame from base 1. Peripheral blood CD8+ and CD4+ T cells from healthy donors, Susac syndrome patients and multiple sclerosis patients were profiled using high-throughput TCR beta sequencing. The multiple sclerosis controls were treatment-naive patients who had stable or active relapsing-remitting disease and met the revised McDonald criteria. Bulk CD8+ and CD4+ T cells were purified by magnetic negative isolation, while CD8+ TEMRA cells were enriched using FACS. Blood was drawn into EDTA tubes, processed within 24 hours, and PBMCs were isolated by density gradient centrifugation. PBMCs intended for TCR sequencing were cryopreserved in liquid nitrogen and were subsequently thawed in a 37 degrees C water bath. A purity of at least 90% was achieved for sorted or isolated CD4+, CD8+ and CD8+ TEMRA cells.

The receptor was isolated from a human donor with multiple sclerosis. The chain links TRBV12-3 or TRBV12-4 with TRBJ1-5; the D region possibly corresponds to TRBD1 (5 bases align). Sequencing was performed on CD4+ T cells from PBMCs. The CDR3 loop reads CASRGGVGQPQHF. The nucleotide sequence is TGTGCCAGCAGGGGGGGGGTTGGTCAGCCCCAGCATTTT.